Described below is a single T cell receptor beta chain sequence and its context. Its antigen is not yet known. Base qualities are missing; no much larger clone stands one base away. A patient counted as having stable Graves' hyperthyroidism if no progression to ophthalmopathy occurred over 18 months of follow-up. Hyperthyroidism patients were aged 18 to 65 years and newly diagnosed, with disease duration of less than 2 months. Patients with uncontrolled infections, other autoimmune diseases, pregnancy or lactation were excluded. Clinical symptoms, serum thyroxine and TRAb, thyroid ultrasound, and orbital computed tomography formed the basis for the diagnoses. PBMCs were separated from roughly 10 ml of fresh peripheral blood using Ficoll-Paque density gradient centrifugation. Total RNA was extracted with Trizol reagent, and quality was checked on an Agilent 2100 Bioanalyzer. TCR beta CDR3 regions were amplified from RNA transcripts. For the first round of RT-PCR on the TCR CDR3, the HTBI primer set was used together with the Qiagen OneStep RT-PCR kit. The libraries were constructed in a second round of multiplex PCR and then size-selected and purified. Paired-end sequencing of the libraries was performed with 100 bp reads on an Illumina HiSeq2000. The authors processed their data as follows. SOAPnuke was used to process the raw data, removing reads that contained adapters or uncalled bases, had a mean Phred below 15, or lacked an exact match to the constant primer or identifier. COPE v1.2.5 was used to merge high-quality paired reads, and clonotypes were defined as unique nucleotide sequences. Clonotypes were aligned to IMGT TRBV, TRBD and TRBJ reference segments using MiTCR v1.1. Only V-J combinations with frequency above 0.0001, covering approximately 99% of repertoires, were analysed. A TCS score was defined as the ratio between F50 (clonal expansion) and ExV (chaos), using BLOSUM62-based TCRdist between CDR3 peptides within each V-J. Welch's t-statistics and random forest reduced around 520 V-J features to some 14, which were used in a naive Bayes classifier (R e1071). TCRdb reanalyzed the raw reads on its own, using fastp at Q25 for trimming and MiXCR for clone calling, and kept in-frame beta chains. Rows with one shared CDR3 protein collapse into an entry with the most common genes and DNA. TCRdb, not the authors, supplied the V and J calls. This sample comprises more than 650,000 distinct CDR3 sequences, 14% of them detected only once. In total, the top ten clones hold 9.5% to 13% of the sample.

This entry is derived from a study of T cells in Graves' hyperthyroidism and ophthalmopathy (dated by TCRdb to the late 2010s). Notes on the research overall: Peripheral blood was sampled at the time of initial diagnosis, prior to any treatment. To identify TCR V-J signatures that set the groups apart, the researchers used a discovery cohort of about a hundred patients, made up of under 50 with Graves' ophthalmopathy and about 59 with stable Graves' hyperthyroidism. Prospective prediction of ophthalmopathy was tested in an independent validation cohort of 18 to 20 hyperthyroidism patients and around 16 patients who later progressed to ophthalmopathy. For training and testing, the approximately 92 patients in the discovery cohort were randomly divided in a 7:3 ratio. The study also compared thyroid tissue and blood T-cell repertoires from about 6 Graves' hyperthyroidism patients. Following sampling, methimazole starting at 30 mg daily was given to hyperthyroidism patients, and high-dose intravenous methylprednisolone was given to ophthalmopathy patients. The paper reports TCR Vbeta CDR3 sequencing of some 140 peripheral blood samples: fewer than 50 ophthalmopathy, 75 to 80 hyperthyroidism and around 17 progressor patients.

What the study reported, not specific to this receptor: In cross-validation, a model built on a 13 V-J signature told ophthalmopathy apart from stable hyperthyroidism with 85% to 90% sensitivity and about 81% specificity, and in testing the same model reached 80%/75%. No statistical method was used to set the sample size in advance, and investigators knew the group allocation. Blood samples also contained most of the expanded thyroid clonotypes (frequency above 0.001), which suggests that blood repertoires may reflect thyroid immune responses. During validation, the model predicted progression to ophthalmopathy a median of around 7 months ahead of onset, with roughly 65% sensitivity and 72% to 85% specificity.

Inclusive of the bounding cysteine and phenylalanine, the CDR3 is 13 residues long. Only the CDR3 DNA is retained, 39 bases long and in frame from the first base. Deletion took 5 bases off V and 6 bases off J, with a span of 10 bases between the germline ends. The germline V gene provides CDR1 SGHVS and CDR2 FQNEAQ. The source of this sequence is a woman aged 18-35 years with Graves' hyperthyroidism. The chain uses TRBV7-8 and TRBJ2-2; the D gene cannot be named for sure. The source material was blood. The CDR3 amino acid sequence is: CASSKKAPGELFF. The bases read TGTGCCAGCAGCAAAAAGGCCCCCGGGGAGCTGTTTTTT.